The 17 T cell receptor beta chains below come from one sample, sequenced in a study of tumor-infiltrating lymphocytes in primary liver carcinoma. Making TCR beta cDNA involved approximately 0.5 ug total RNA and a constant-region primer. ARM-PCR, slightly modified, supplied the TCR beta libraries through three nested multiplex PCR rounds. Primers for the first two PCR rounds were TRBV1-TRBV30 forward primers and a C-beta reverse primer (around 10 cycles per round). In TCRdb, the multiplex PCR reads were re-called with MiXCR into one record per CDR3 protein. The sample contains 25,000 or so distinct CDR3 sequences, more than 70% of which appear only once. Between roughly 17 and 33 mg of unsorted bulk tissue served as the source from which RNA and DNA were co-extracted. Sequencing input: liver tumor tissue from sampling region 5. The subset is: tumor region T5, tumor centre. The origin of the receptors is a woman aged 25 to 39 with primary liver carcinoma and hepatitis B virus infection.

This clonotype has more than one count but fewer than ten. This may stem from a read error, because a much larger clone lies one nucleotide away. The rearrangement links TRBV20-1 to TRBJ1-5, with D tentatively TRBD1 (6 bases). The CDR3 extends over 14 amino acids. Per the germline V gene, CDR1 is DFQATT and CDR2 is SNEGSKA (reference sequence). In DNA form, the CDR3 reads TGCAGTGCTAGCCTAACAGGGAGAAATCAGTCCCAGCATTTT. It is translated as CSASLTGRNQSQHF.

The J gene is TRBJ2-2, the V gene TRBV6-5; perhaps TRBD2 as D (6 bases). The CDR3 loop spans 18 amino acids. In germline, CDR1 is MNHEY, CDR2 SVGAGI. The CDR3 DNA reads as TGTGTCTGCAGTTACTCCCCAGAGGTCGGGAGCGGCACCGGGGAGCTGTTTTTT. This translates into CVCSYSPEVGSGTGELFF.

To note about this clonotype: The germline gene is not matched at one end of the junction; a read error may be the cause. The chain carries TRBV15 and TRBJ2-1, with a possible D match to TRBD1 (5 bases). The DNA end is more similar to TRBJ2-7, so the J call may be wrong. The germline CDR1 and CDR2 sequences are LNHNV and YYDKDF (reference sequence). This CDR3 is built from 16 residues. The CDR3 DNA reads TGTGCCATCAGCAGAGATTACAGGAGCTCCTACAATGAGCAGTACTTC. Residues: CAISRDYRSSYNEQYF.

To note about this clonotype: One junction end does not reproduce the germline sequence, and a read error may be involved. V usage is TRBV5-6 and J usage is TRBJ2-2, with a weak D call TRBD2 (5 bases). This CDR3 spans 15 amino acids. Germline V gives CDR1 SGHDT, CDR2 YYEEEE. The CDR3 region is CASSLTPRVIGELLF. CDR3 sequence (DNA): TGTGCCAGTAGCTTGACACCCAGAGTCATCGGGGAGCTGCTTTTT. Looking up the rest from reference TRBV5-6 and TRBJ2-2 gives the full variable domain: DAGVTQSPTHLIKTRGQQVTLRCSPKSGHDTVSWYQQALGQGPQFIFQYYEEEERQRGNFPDRFSGHQFPNYSSELNVNALLLGDSALYLCASSLTPRVIGELLFGEGSRLTVL.

A word on this clonotype: Mismatch with germline at one junction end may stem from a read error. The chain has TRBV11-2 and TRBJ1-2; D unclear. The germline CDR1 and CDR2 sequences are SGHAT and FQNNGV. This CDR3 has 14 residues. The CDR3 region has the DNA TGTGCCAGCATCTTAAGGGAAGCTAACTATGGTTTCACCTTC. Encoded protein: CASILREANYGFTF.

This clonotype is termed medium-sized. V usage is TRBV6-6 and J usage is TRBJ2-3, with 10 positions matching TRBD2. The CDR3 loop spans 16 amino acids. Germline CDR1 is MNHNY and CDR2 is SVGAGI (reference sequence). The V gene end was trimmed by 4 bases and the J gene end by 5 bases; junction bases not matched to a gene: 9. The CDR3 DNA reads as TGTGCCAGCAGTTTTACTTCCGGGACTAGCGTAGATACGCAGTATTTT. Translation: CASSFTSGTSVDTQYF.

Of note for this clonotype: One junction end disagrees with the germline gene, perhaps due to a read error. The J gene is TRBJ2-7, the V gene TRBV4-3; 7 bases align to TRBD2. CDR3 length equals 18 residues. Germline V gene data show CDR1 as LGHNA and CDR2 as YSLEER. The CDR3 DNA follows: TGCGCCAGTAGCCATGCTGTGACGGGGGGTCACATTAGCTACAAGCAGTACTTC. This encodes CASSHAVTGGHISYKQYF.

This clonotype was seen repeatedly, ten times or more. The chain has TRBV19 and TRBJ2-4; D is unclear. Trimming pared 7 bases from V and 0 bases from J, leaving 13 bases between. Germline V gene data show CDR1 as LNHDA and CDR2 as SQIVND (reference sequence). The CDR3 is 15 amino acids. The CDR3 nucleotides read TGTGCCAGTACCGACCAACATTTAGCCAAAAACATTCAGTACTTC. Its protein product is CASTDQHLAKNIQYF.

This clonotype was counted a single time. The limits of the CDR3 on the DNA are not certain, so only TCRdb's listed CDR3 is given. The chain carries TRBV6-6 and TRBJ2-3; the tabulated D call, TRBD2, remains unverified against the DNA. Inclusive of both ends, the CDR3 amounts to 17 amino acids. Per the germline V gene, CDR1 is MNHNY and CDR2 is SVGAGI (reference sequence). The CDR3 region is CTSSYSFGSGSTGTQYF.

About this clonotype: Relative to the germline gene, one junction end is altered; a read error may explain this. The chain carries TRBV28 and TRBJ2-3, with a tentative D call TRBD1 (6 bases). This CDR3 comprises 15 residues. CDR1 is MDHEN, CDR2 SYDVKM, per germline. The CDR3 DNA reads TGTGCCGGCAGTTTCGGGGTACAGGGAAGGGTTACGCAGTATTTT. It codes for CAGSFGVQGRVTQYF.

Concerning this clonotype: One end of the junction is discordant with germline, which a read error may explain. V and J are TRBV6-1 and TRBJ2-7; 7 positions match TRBD2. The CDR3 runs to 15 residues. Per the germline V gene, CDR1 is MNHNS and CDR2 is SASEGT. This chain's CDR3 is CACSLGRRGIYEQYF. The CDR3 bases are TGTGCCTGCAGCCTCGGCCGGCGGGGGATCTACGAGCAGTACTTC.

As concerns this clonotype: At one boundary the junction diverges from the germline segment, which might be a read error. The CDR3 loop reads CAGDSRTDRQPQHF. The CDR3 nucleotides read TGCGCCGGCGACTCACGAACAGATAGACAGCCTCAGCATTTT. The chain carries TRBV4-1 and TRBJ1-5; perhaps TRBD1 as D (5 bases). This CDR3 region has 14 residues. Germline values: CDR1 MGHRA, CDR2 YSYEKL.

This clonotype appeared a few times. One end of the junction does not line up with germline, which may come from a read error. The rearrangement links TRBV11-2 to TRBJ2-5; 8 nucleotides line up with TRBD1. CDR3 size: 17 residues. Germline CDR1 is SGHAT and CDR2 is FQNNGV. The CDR3 here is CASSPPGQGLGKEIQYF. DNA of the CDR3: TGTGCCAGCAGTCCCCCTGGACAGGGACTTGGGAAAGAGATCCAGTACTTC.

In regard to this clonotype: At one end, the junction sequence differs from germline, possibly due to a read error. The genes are TRBV6-1 and TRBJ2-2; D might be TRBD1 or TRBD2, each matching 5 bases. CDR3 length equals 19 residues. The V gene's germline CDR1 is MNHNS and CDR2 SASEGT. CDR3 region: CASSETLPGDAENTGELFF. Written as DNA, the CDR3 is TGTGCCAGTAGTGAAACCCTTCCCGGGGACGCCGAGAACACCGGGGAGCTGTTTTTT.

With regard to this clonotype: One junction end does not reproduce the germline sequence, and a read error may be involved. This sequence joins TRBV6-1 and TRBJ1-4; perhaps TRBD1 as D (5 bases). Germline CDR1 MNHNS, CDR2 SASEGT. CDR3 size: 13 residues. CDR3 DNA: TGTGTCAGCAATGAAGCGGGACTCCGAGGGTCGTTTTTT. Translation gives CVSNEAGLRGSFF.

On this clonotype itself: Lacking the conserved final phenylalanine or tryptophan, this CDR3 likely reflects a read error. The chain uses TRBV12-3 or TRBV12-4 and TRBJ1-2; 7 bases agree with TRBD1. This CDR3 is built from 19 residues. The CDR3 protein is CTSSFFQFRGQSPGYGYTI. CDR3 coding DNA: TGTACCAGCAGTTTCTTTCAGTTCAGGGGACAGTCCCCTGGGTATGGCTACACCATC.

Concerning this clonotype itself: The junction departs from the called germline gene at one end, perhaps through a read error. The J gene is TRBJ1-6, the V gene TRBV11-3, with unresolved D. In germline, CDR1 is SGHNT, CDR2 YENEEA. The CDR3 is made up of 15 amino acids. In DNA, the CDR3 is TGTGCCAACAGCTTTAAGTGGAGATATAATTCACCCCTCCACTTC. Its protein is CANSFKWRYNSPLHF.